This entry lists 24 T cell receptor beta chains sequenced from one sample in a study of T cell responses to AZD1222 COVID-19 vaccine. Repertoires were generated with immunoSEQ multiplex PCR, while TCRdb's copy carries only in-frame clones and drops some. This table has approximately 67,000 clones, 83% appearing once. The sample here was peripheral blood, taken 28 days after the second AZD1222 dose. The source of these receptors is an adult who received the AZD1222 COVID-19 vaccine.

This chain connects TRBV12-2 to TRBJ2-7. TRBV12-2 constitutes a pseudogene. This CDR3 is 15 amino acids long. As DNA, the CDR3 is TGTGCAAGTCATCCTCCACCCCGACCCTTGGGAGAGCAGTACTTC. This encodes CASHPPPRPLGEQYF.

The V gene is TRBV7-8, the J gene TRBJ1-2, with 10 bases aligning to TRBD1. V was pared by 4 bases and J by 3 bases, with 8 bases of the junction left unmatched. CDR1 and CDR2 from the germline V gene are SGHVS and FQNEAQ. CDR3 length equals 16 residues. The CDR3 protein is CASSYGVTGGDYGYTF. The CDR3 DNA reads as TGTGCCAGCAGCTATGGGGTGACAGGGGGCGACTATGGCTACACCTTC. The full variable domain, rest sourced from reference TRBV7-8 and TRBJ1-2, is GAGVSQSPRYKVAKRGQDVALRCDPISGHVSLFWYQQALGQGPEFLTYFQNEAQLDKSGLPSDRFFAERPEGSVSTLKIQRTQQEDSAVYLCASSYGVTGGDYGYTFGSGTRLTVV.

This chain links TRBV29-1 with TRBJ2-1; the D gene could be TRBD1 or TRBD2 (5 bases each). The CDR3 totals 15 residues. Germline assignment: CDR1 SQVTM and CDR2 ANQGSEA. V lost 0 bases to trimming and J lost 4 bases, with 13 bases between them. The CDR3 nucleotides are TGCAGCGTTGAAGAGTCGGCAGGGAGATACAATGAGCAGTTCTTC. Residues: CSVEESAGRYNEQFF.

This chain links TRBV3-1 (or the pseudogene TRBV3-2) with TRBJ1-2; 9 nucleotides align to TRBD1. From germline, CDR1 is LGHDT and CDR2 YNNKEL (reference sequence). The CDR3 extends over 16 amino acids. J was trimmed by 3 bases and V by 1 base; bases with no gene match: 6. The CDR3 nucleotides read TGTGCCAGCAGCCAAGGTACCGGACAGGGGTACTATGGCTACACCTTC. It translates to CASSQGTGQGYYGYTF.

The V call is TRBV16, the J call TRBJ1-2, with 7 nucleotides matching TRBD1. The CDR3 spans 14 residues. The germline V gene encodes CDR1 KGHSY and CDR2 FQNENV. V trimming: 2 bases; J trimming: 5 bases; junction bases outside the gene matches: 5. DNA for the CDR3: TGTGCCAGCAGCCAAACAGGGGTTGGTTATGGCTACACCTTC. It codes for CASSQTGVGYGYTF.

This clone has more than one count but fewer than ten. The V and J genes are TRBV7-9 and TRBJ1-5, with D unclear. Germline CDR1 SEHNR, CDR2 FQNEAQ (reference sequence). V was trimmed by 3 bases and J by 7 bases, leaving 19 bases between them. This CDR3 is built from 16 residues. The CDR3 protein is CASSLGTLRGDQPQHF. The CDR3 coding sequence is TGTGCCAGCAGCTTGGGCACCCTCCGAGGAGACCAGCCCCAGCATTTT.

The J gene is TRBJ1-1, the V gene TRBV28; 8 bases fit TRBD1. CDR1 is MDHEN, CDR2 SYDVKM, per germline. The CDR3 totals 14 residues. V was clipped by 5 bases and J by 4 bases; unmatched bases: 6. The CDR3: CASSPTGGGTEAFF. The CDR3 nucleotides are TGTGCCAGCAGTCCAACAGGGGGAGGCACTGAAGCTTTCTTT.

A word on this clone: Within the sample, other DNA sequences also encode this same CDR3. The J gene is TRBJ1-5, the V gene TRBV28, with 8 positions matching TRBD1. Trimming took 4 bases from V and 4 from J; bases not matched to a gene: 3. From germline, CDR1 is MDHEN and CDR2 SYDVKM. The CDR3 has 14 amino acids. For the CDR3, the DNA is TGTGCCAGCAGTTCAGGGGGCGGGAATCAGCCCCAGCATTTT. Translated: CASSSGGGNQPQHF.

This clone appeared a single time. V is TRBV4-2 and J is TRBJ2-2; D not certain. The CDR3 has 18 amino acids. Germline V gene sequence: CDR1 LGHNA, CDR2 YNFKEQ. Trimming left V 0 bases short and J 1 base short, with 15 bases between. For the CDR3, the DNA is TGTGCCAGCAGCCAAGATCTTGGCCGGTCTGTGAACACCGGGGAGCTGTTTTTT. Translating gives CASSQDLGRSVNTGELFF.

This chain uses TRBV4-2 with TRBJ2-7, with D possibly called TRBD1 or TRBD2 (6 bases each). Trimming shortened V by 5 bases and J by 6 bases, and 20 bases separated the two germline ends. CDR3 length: 15 amino acids. Germline V gene lookup returns CDR1 LGHNA and CDR2 YNFKEQ. The CDR3 sequence: CASSSRQDYTGEQYF. The CDR3 nucleotides are TGTGCCAGCAGCAGCAGACAGGACTACACTGGCGAGCAGTACTTC.

J is TRBJ1-1 and V is TRBV27; D is possibly TRBD1 (5 bases). The CDR3 loop spans 14 amino acids. V lost 0 bases, J lost 7 bases, and 12 bases lay in between. The germline V gene has CDR1 MNHEY and CDR2 SMNVEV (reference sequence). The CDR3 coding sequence is TGTGCCAGCAGTTTATCGGGGACGCCGAATGAAGCTTTCTTT. It yields the protein CASSLSGTPNEAFF.

The V call is TRBV27, the J call TRBJ2-3; D tentatively reads TRBD1 or TRBD2 (5 bases each). Germline loops: CDR1 MNHEY, CDR2 SMNVEV (reference sequence). Trimming left V 1 base short and J 2 bases short, with 10 bases between. This CDR3 region has 15 residues. CDR3: CASSLYRDLTDTQYF. For the CDR3, the DNA is TGTGCCAGCAGTTTATATCGGGACCTCACAGATACGCAGTATTTT.

This clone showed up just once. This chain links TRBV21-1 with TRBJ1-5. TRBV21-1 is tagged as a pseudogene. This CDR3 region has 20 residues. The CDR3 region has the DNA TGTGCCAGCAGCAAAGGGGGCGTCAGGGGAGCGGGTGGTTGTAATCAGCCCCAGCATTTT. Its translation is CASSKGGVRGAGGCNQPQHF.

J is TRBJ1-5 and V is TRBV10-1; possible D gene TRBD1, 5 bases. In germline, CDR1 is WNHNN, CDR2 SYGVQD (reference sequence). V was cut by 3 bases and J by 5 bases, with 17 bases left in between. This CDR3 is built from 16 residues. The CDR3 loop reads CASSDAVAGRHQPQHF. The CDR3 region has the DNA TGCGCCAGCAGTGACGCGGTGGCAGGGCGCCATCAGCCCCAGCATTTT.

The CDR3 is CASSSTPGETQYF. The CDR3 nucleotides read TGTGCCAGCAGCTCTACTCCGGGGGAGACCCAGTACTTC. The chain carries TRBV7-8 and TRBJ2-5; tentatively, D is TRBD2 (5 bases). V was cut by 4 bases and J by 5 bases, with 11 bases left in between. This CDR3 has 13 amino acids. Germline V lookup: CDR1 SGHVS, CDR2 FQNEAQ.

V and J are TRBV11-2 and TRBJ2-7; a possible D gene is TRBD2 (6 bases). The ends were cut back, 3 bases at V and 4 bases at J, with 7 bases in the middle. Germline CDR1 is SGHAT and CDR2 is FQNNGV. This CDR3 comprises 12 residues. This CDR3 reads CASSFGSYEQYF. Here the CDR3 DNA reads TGTGCCAGCAGCTTCGGGAGTTACGAGCAGTACTTC.

The chain employs TRBV7-6 and TRBJ2-7; a possible D gene is TRBD1 (6 bases). The CDR3 extends over 11 amino acids. Germline assignment: CDR1 SGHVS and CDR2 FNYEAQ. The ends were cut back, 5 bases at V and 5 bases at J, with 7 bases in the middle. In DNA form, the CDR3 reads TGTGCCAGCAGCGACAGGCACGAGCAGTACTTC. It encodes CASSDRHEQYF.

V usage is TRBV4-3 and J usage is TRBJ1-6; 10 nucleotides line up with TRBD1. In germline, CDR1 is LGHNA, CDR2 YSLEER. Trimming at V came to 4 bases and at J to 8 bases, leaving 5 bases not matched to a gene. The CDR3 runs 15 residues. The CDR3, as DNA: TGCGCCAGCAGCCCTATGGACAGGGGGGATTCACCCCTCCACTTT. It specifies CASSPMDRGDSPLHF.

J is TRBJ2-1 and V is TRBV11-3; D is ambiguous. CDR1 is SGHNT and CDR2 is YENEEA in the germline V gene. This CDR3 contains 12 residues. V lost 5 bases to trimming and J lost 6 bases, with 8 bases between them. CDR3 region: CASSLNTNEQFF. The CDR3 coding sequence is TGTGCCAGCAGCCTAAACACCAATGAGCAGTTCTTC.

This clone was counted between two and nine times. The gene calls are TRBV25-1 and TRBJ1-1; no clear D. The CDR3 has 13 residues. In germline, CDR1 is MGHDK, CDR2 SYGVNS. V dropped 2 bases and J dropped 0 bases, with 4 bases sitting between them. The CDR3 spells CASSEGLNTEAFF. DNA of the CDR3: TGTGCCAGCAGTGAAGGTTTGAACACTGAAGCTTTCTTT.

This chain joins TRBV15 and TRBJ1-4; D not certain. Germline CDR1 is LNHNV and CDR2 is YYDKDF (reference sequence). Deletions cut 0 bases from V and 5 bases from J, with 10 bases between. The CDR3 is 15 residues long. CDR3 nucleotides: TGTGCCACCAGCAGAGATGGGAGGGAAAATGAAAAACTGTTTTTT. Amino acid sequence: CATSRDGRENEKLFF.

J is TRBJ1-4 and V is TRBV28; possibly TRBD1 for D (5 bases). Trimming removed 6 bases from V and 4 bases from J, with 12 bases in between. Germline V gene data show CDR1 as MDHEN and CDR2 as SYDVKM. There are 14 residues in the CDR3. Here the CDR3 DNA reads TGTGCCAGCAGACGACAGATAAATAATGAAAAACTGTTTTTT. It yields the protein CASRRQINNEKLFF.

Comments on this clone: The same CDR3 arises from other DNA sequences in this sample as well. The rearrangement uses TRBV5-1 and TRBJ1-4; D might be TRBD1 (5 bases). CDR3 length equals 14 residues. Germline CDR1 is SGHRS and CDR2 is YFSETQ. Trimming removed 2 bases at V and 2 bases at J, with 7 bases between. CDR3 nucleotides: TGCGCCAGCAGCTTAGGGACGACTAATGAAAAACTGTTTTTT. This encodes CASSLGTTNEKLFF.

This clone was seen just once. The chain employs TRBV9 and TRBJ2-5; possibly TRBD2 for D (5 bases). Germline CDR1 and CDR2: SGDLS and YYNGEE. With 1 base removed from V and 2 bases from J, the gap between germline ends came to 15 bases. The CDR3 has 16 amino acids. Written as DNA, the CDR3 is TGTGCCAGCAGCGTATCCGGCGGGCTCCGTCAAGAGACCCAGTACTTC. This gives the protein CASSVSGGLRQETQYF.